Listed below are T cell receptor beta chains from one sample, sequenced in a study of graft-versus-host responses after intestinal transplantation. Some clones are missing from TCRdb's copy, which holds only in-frame ones; the method was immunoSEQ multiplex PCR. The sample lists fewer than 11,000 clones, approximately 92% occurring once. The sequencing here drew on PBMCs, taken roughly 45 days after intestinal transplantation. The source is a human patient who received an intestinal transplant, so some T cells may come from the graft donor. Each CDR3 is given with its conserved first and last residue. D genes are given only for firm matches. Size is omitted from some rows. Given values are once, few, many or a class for expanded clones.

-,TRBJ1-1,TRBV7-9,-,CASSEQGTDTEAFF,TGTGCCAGCAGCGAACAGGGTACGGACACTGAAGCTTTCTTT
-,TRBJ2-7,TRBV7-9,-,CASSPIGWEQYF,TGTGCCAGCAGCCCAATTGGCTGGGAGCAGTACTTC
TRBD1,TRBJ2-3,TRBV6-1,-,CASSDRDRGRTDTQYF,TGTGCCAGCAGTGATAGGGACAGGGGACGTACAGATACGCAGTATTTT
TRBD1,TRBJ1-6,TRBV6-6,-,CASRQTGGGSPLHF,TGTGCCAGCAGACAAACAGGGGGAGGTTCACCCCTCCACTTT
-,TRBJ2-1,TRBV11-1,-,CASGTGYNEQFF,TGTGCCAGCGGTACAGGTTACAATGAGCAGTTCTTC
-,TRBJ2-7,TRBV29-1,-,CSVEERAYEQYF,TGCAGCGTTGAAGAGCGGGCTTACGAGCAGTACTTC
-,TRBJ2-7,TRBV7-9,-,CASSLGPLYEQYF,TGTGCCAGCAGCTTAGGGCCGTTATACGAGCAGTACTTC
-,TRBJ1-2,TRBV6-6,-,CASNPGGNGYTF,TGTGCCAGCAACCCCGGTGGGAATGGCTACACCTTC
-,TRBJ1-4,TRBV4-2,-,CASSHGSTNEKLFF,TGTGCCAGCAGCCATGGCTCAACTAATGAAAAACTGTTTTTT
TRBD1,TRBJ1-6,TRBV19,-,CAGRQGPNSPLHF,TGTGCCGGTAGACAGGGACCTAATTCACCCCTCCACTTT
TRBD1,TRBJ1-5,TRBV27,-,CATRQGGQPQHF,TGTGCCACCCGACAGGGAGGGCAGCCCCAGCATTTT
TRBD2,TRBJ2-1,TRBV20-1,-,CSALGGVEQFF,TGCAGTGCCCTGGGGGGGGTTGAGCAGTTCTTC
-,TRBJ1-2,TRBV6-5,-,CASSYGGAWNSYTF,TGTGCCAGCAGTTATGGGGGCGCGTGGAATAGCTACACCTTC
-,TRBJ1-3,TRBV11-2,-,CASSPRSSGNTIYF,TGTGCCAGCAGCCCACGGAGCTCTGGAAACACCATATATTTT
-,TRBJ2-1,TRBV5-1,-,CASSPPSTPNEQFF,TGCGCCAGCAGCCCACCGTCCACCCCCAATGAGCAGTTCTTC
-,TRBJ2-1,TRBV6-5,-,CASSYGTTEQFF,TGTGCCAGCAGTTATGGGACAACAGAGCAGTTCTTC
-,TRBJ2-7,TRBV9,-,CASSARGTSSYEQYF,TGTGCCAGCAGCGCGAGAGGAACGAGCTCCTACGAGCAGTACTTC
TRBD1,TRBJ1-1,TRBV2,-,CASSVPGQPNTEAFF,TGTGCCAGCAGTGTACCGGGACAGCCTAACACTGAAGCTTTCTTT
-,TRBJ2-7,TRBV18,-,CASSPSRDKQYF,TGTGCCAGCTCACCTTCCCGGGACAAGCAGTACTTC
TRBD1,TRBJ1-2,TRBV6-5,-,CASSYSPGTGFSGYTF,TGTGCCAGCAGTTACTCGCCCGGGACAGGGTTCTCTGGCTACACCTTC
-,TRBJ2-2,TRBV7-9,-,CASSLIGAGTGELFF,TGTGCCAGCAGCTTAATAGGGGCGGGCACCGGGGAGCTGTTTTTT
-,TRBJ1-4,TRBV15,-,CATSRVRGPTNEKLFF,TGTGCCACCAGCAGAGTTAGGGGACCAACTAATGAAAAACTGTTTTTT
-,TRBJ2-1,TRBV19,-,CASSTPDIQAYNEQFF,TGTGCCAGTAGTACCCCGGACATCCAAGCCTACAATGAGCAGTTCTTC
-,TRBJ1-2,TRBV5-6,-,CASSSEGRRENLQGYTF,TGTGCCAGCAGCTCCGAAGGTAGAAGGGAGAACCTCCAAGGCTACACCTTC
-,TRBJ2-7,TRBV7-2,once,CASSFSYEQYF,TGTGCCAGCAGCTTCTCCTACGAGCAGTACTTC
-,TRBJ2-1,TRBV4-2,-,CASSQDKRNSHEQFF,TGTGCCAGCAGCCAAGATAAAAGGAATAGCCATGAGCAGTTCTTC
TRBD1,TRBJ2-1,TRBV7-6,few,CASSLYPPGQGVNEQFF,TGTGCCAGCAGCTTATACCCTCCGGGACAGGGGGTAAATGAGCAGTTCTTC
-,TRBJ2-7,TRBV4-1,-,CASSPPGATYEQYF,TGCGCCAGCAGCCCCCCGGGGGCAACCTACGAGCAGTACTTC
-,TRBJ2-1,TRBV19,-,CASSFQRALDLNEQFF,TGTGCCAGTAGTTTCCAGAGGGCCCTTGACCTCAATGAGCAGTTCTTC
-,TRBJ1-5,TRBV7-9,few,CASSPGPRGGQPQHF,TGTGCCAGCAGCCCTGGGCCCAGGGGAGGTCAGCCCCAGCATTTT
-,TRBJ2-1,TRBV6-5,-,CASSWGPTTYNEQFF,TGTGCCAGCAGTTGGGGGCCTACGACCTACAATGAGCAGTTCTTC
TRBD1,TRBJ2-7,TRBV11-2,-,CASSGTGLFEQYF,TGTGCCAGCTCGGGGACAGGGTTGTTCGAGCAGTACTTC
TRBD1,TRBJ1-4,TRBV7-2,-,CASSPPGTGVEKLFF,TGTGCCAGCAGCCCTCCCGGGACAGGGGTCGAAAAACTGTTTTTT
-,TRBJ2-7,TRBV18,-,CASSTSGTHYEQYF,TGTGCCAGCTCAACCTCGGGGACGCACTACGAGCAGTACTTC
TRBD1,TRBJ2-7,TRBV7-2,-,CASSLSGTGTYEQYF,TGTGCCAGCAGCCTCTCCGGGACAGGCACCTACGAGCAGTACTTC
-,TRBJ2-7,TRBV6-8,-,CASDSYEQYF,TGTGCCAGCGACAGCTACGAGCAGTACTTC
-,TRBJ2-7,TRBV6-5,-,CASIRGSYEQYF,TGTGCCAGCATCCGGGGGAGCTACGAGCAGTACTTC
-,TRBJ1-5,TRBV6-1,-,CATTALQNSNQPQHF,TGTGCCACCACGGCCCTACAGAATAGCAATCAGCCCCAGCATTTT
-,TRBJ2-7,TRBV6-6,-,CASSYSTGDGYEQYF,TGTGCCAGCAGTTACTCGACAGGAGATGGCTACGAGCAGTACTTC